This entry describes one TCR beta chain. The data belong to a study of preoperative IRX-2 immunotherapy in early breast cancer. Treatment indicated: preoperative locoregional IRX-2 cytokine immunotherapy. Samples came from a phase Ib trial of preoperative locoregional IRX-2 cytokine immunotherapy. Measured with immunoSEQ multiplex PCR; TCRdb has only the in-frame clones, and not every one. This repertoire shows more than 6,500 clones, over 75% found once; its top ten account for around 17%. V was trimmed by 3 bases and J by 4 bases, leaving 9 bases between them. The CDR3 covers 14 residues. Per the germline V gene, CDR1 is SGHNT and CDR2 is YENEEA.

V gene TRBV11-3 combines with J gene TRBJ1-4; D is perhaps TRBD1 (5 bases). The sequenced sample was tumor tissue, obtained after IRX-2 immunotherapy. The receptor's source is a human donor with breast cancer. The chain's CDR3 is CASSLQGVNEKLFF. In nucleotides, the CDR3 is TGTGCCAGCAGCTTGCAAGGGGTTAATGAAAAACTGTTTTTT.